The clone carrying this T cell receptor beta chain was recorded a few times. A much larger clone differs by one base, so this may be a read error. In the original analysis: Variation in CDR3 across clinicopathological groups served as the basis for constructing a distant-metastasis classifier in papillary thyroid cancer. Using MiXCR, TCRdb reanalyzed the PCR reads. These V and J calls rely on TCRdb rather than the paper's analysis. Altogether 35,000 to 45,000 clones are present, 12% being singletons, with the ten largest covering around 9.7%. J gave up 7 bases and V 5 bases, and 10 bases lay outside the gene matches. The CDR3 is made up of 15 amino acids. CDR1 MDHEN and CDR2 SYDVKM come from the germline V gene. This entry belongs to a study of metastatic and nonmetastatic thyroid tumors. Each patient went into thyroid surgery without having received any treatment.

V is TRBV28 and J is TRBJ1-4; 7 bases match TRBD1. The sequencing sample was made of blood. This receptor was obtained from a male donor with papillary thyroid cancer or a benign thyroid nodule (not recorded which). Some clones in this sample may be carry-over from other donors' samples. For the CDR3, the DNA is TGTGCCAGCAGTCCAGGGACAGCGGGGACTGAAAAACTGTTTTTT. Translated: CASSPGTAGTEKLFF.